These T cell receptor beta chains were read from a single sample in a study of blood T cells in healthy people across ages. TCRdb passed the 5' RACE reads through MiXCR, listing each CDR3 protein once. The table includes approximately 2,000,000 distinct CDR3 sequences, roughly two fifths detected once. Specimen: blood. These receptors all come from a human donor in good health. Both conserved end residues are part of each CDR3. Some rows have no size entry. The others give once, few or many, or a class for an expanded clone.

once,TRBV28,TRBJ1-2,CASSRPRTDYGYTF
few,TRBV2,TRBJ2-5,CASNREETQYF
few,TRBV20-1,TRBJ2-3,CSARIEVPGERTNTDTQYF
NA,TRBV5-1,TRBJ2-1,CASSAAGVEQFF
few,TRBV5-1,TRBJ2-7,CASSSYRSDYEQYF
NA,TRBV7-2,TRBJ2-7,CASSLMEPTSYEQYF
NA,TRBV12-5,TRBJ1-2,CASGLVGDRPHGYTF
NA,TRBV30,TRBJ2-5,CAWSGDRGRYGQYF
NA,TRBV7-3,NA,CVSSLMAYNEQYF
NA,TRBV4-2,TRBJ2-5,CASSQSRQRGQETQYF
NA,TRBV7-9,TRBJ1-2,CASSSQEYGYTF
NA,TRBV12-3/TRBV12-4,TRBJ2-3,CASSWNRMGGGDTQYF
few,TRBV5-1,TRBJ1-6,CASSLSGTGFNSPLHF
few,TRBV20-1,TRBJ2-1,CSARPRTSSAREQFF
many,TRBV29-1,TRBJ2-7,CSAGGLGEQYF
NA,TRBV7-6,TRBJ2-3,CASSQYSGGTDTQYF
NA,TRBV7-2,TRBJ1-4,CASSLIGGQKLFF
NA,TRBV7-2,TRBJ2-5,CASSLDGAGGPQETQYF
few,TRBV12-3/TRBV12-4,TRBJ1-2,CASRRGGGRGGYTF
few,TRBV7-3,TRBJ2-3,CASSPGQGLGTDTQYF
many,TRBV29-1,TRBJ2-3,CSVRTTGTDTQYF
once,TRBV10-3,TRBJ2-7,CAISLGAEQYF